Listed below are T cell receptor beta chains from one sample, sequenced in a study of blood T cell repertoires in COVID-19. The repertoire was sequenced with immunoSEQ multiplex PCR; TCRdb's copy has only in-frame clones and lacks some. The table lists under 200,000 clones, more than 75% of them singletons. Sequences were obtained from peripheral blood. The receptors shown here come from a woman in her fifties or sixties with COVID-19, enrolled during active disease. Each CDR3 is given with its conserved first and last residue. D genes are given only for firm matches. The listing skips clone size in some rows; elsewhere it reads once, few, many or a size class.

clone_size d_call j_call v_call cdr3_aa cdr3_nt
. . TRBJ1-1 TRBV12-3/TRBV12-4 CASLPAVRGEAFF TGTGCCAGCCTCCCCGCGGTACGAGGCGAAGCTTTCTTT
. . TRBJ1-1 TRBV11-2 CASSYVPGVEDTEAFF TGTGCCAGCAGCTATGTTCCCGGAGTCGAGGACACTGAAGCTTTCTTT
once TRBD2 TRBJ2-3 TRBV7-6 CASSLAGGVDTDTQYF TGTGCCAGCAGCTTAGCGGGAGGGGTCGACACAGATACGCAGTATTTT
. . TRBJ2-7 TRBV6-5 CASRHEVSSYEQYF TGTGCCAGCAGGCACGAGGTTAGCTCCTACGAGCAGTACTTC
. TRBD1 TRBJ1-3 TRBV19 CASSMDRASSGNTIYF TGTGCCAGTAGCATGGACAGGGCCAGCTCTGGAAACACCATATATTTT
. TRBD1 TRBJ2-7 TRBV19 CASSPSDRSSYEQYF TGTGCCAGTAGTCCTTCGGACAGGAGCTCCTACGAGCAGTACTTC
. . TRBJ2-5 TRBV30 CAWSTRSLAFQETQYF TGTGCCTGGAGCACCCGGAGTCTAGCTTTCCAAGAGACCCAGTACTTC
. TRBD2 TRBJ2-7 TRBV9 CASTPGREAYEQYF TGTGCCAGCACCCCGGGGAGGGAGGCCTACGAGCAGTACTTC
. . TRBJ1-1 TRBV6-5 CASSYNQGTEAFF TGTGCCAGCAGTTACAATCAGGGGACTGAAGCTTTCTTT
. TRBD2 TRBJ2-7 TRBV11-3 CASSLWASGSYEQYF TGTGCCAGCAGCTTGTGGGCTAGCGGTTCCTACGAGCAGTACTTC
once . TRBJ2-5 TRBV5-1 CASSLSQGGETQYF TGCGCCAGCAGCTTGAGTCAGGGGGGAGAGACCCAGTACTTC
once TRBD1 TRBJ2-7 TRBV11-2 CASSRTGTGSYEQYF TGTGCCAGCAGCAGGACCGGGACAGGGAGCTACGAGCAGTACTTC
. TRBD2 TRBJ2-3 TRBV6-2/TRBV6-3 CASSYSPSGHTDTQYF TGTGCCAGCAGTTACTCCCCTAGCGGTCACACAGATACGCAGTATTTT
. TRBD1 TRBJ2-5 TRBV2 CASSGTGSMAQYF TGTGCCAGCAGTGGGACAGGGTCTATGGCCCAGTACTTC
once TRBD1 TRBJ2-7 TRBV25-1 CASSATGRTYEQYF TGTGCCAGCAGTGCGACAGGGCGAACCTACGAGCAGTACTTC
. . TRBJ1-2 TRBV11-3 CASSLEQTNYGYTF TGTGCCAGCAGCTTAGAACAGACTAACTATGGCTACACCTTC
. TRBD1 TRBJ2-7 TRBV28 CASSFPGQGPYEQYF TGTGCCAGCAGTTTTCCGGGACAGGGTCCCTACGAGCAGTACTTC
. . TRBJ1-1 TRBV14 CASSIDMNTEAFF TGTGCCAGCAGCATCGACATGAACACTGAAGCTTTCTTT
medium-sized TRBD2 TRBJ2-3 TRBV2 CASSDERGAGDTQYF TGTGCCAGCAGTGATGAGCGGGGGGCGGGAGATACGCAGTATTTT
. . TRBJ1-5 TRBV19 CASSIGVNQPQHF TGTGCCAGTAGTATCGGAGTAAATCAGCCCCAGCATTTT
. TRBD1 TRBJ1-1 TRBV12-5 CASGLGTGQLNTEAFF TGTGCTAGTGGTTTGGGGACAGGGCAGTTGAACACTGAAGCTTTCTTT
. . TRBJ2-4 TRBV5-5 CASSWEAWIGTVLAKNIQYF TGTGCCAGCAGCTGGGAGGCTTGGATAGGGACAGTTCTAGCCAAAAACATTCAGTACTTC
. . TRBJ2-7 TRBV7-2 CASRSGSGQTYEQYF TGTGCCAGCCGGAGTGGGTCAGGGCAGACCTACGAGCAGTACTTC
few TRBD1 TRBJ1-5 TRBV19 CASSPRGTATGNQPQHF TGTGCCAGTAGTCCCCGCGGGACAGCAACAGGCAATCAGCCCCAGCATTTT
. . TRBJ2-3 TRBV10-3 CAITGARAEDSSTDTQYF TGTGCCATCACAGGGGCGAGGGCCGAAGACAGTTCCACAGATACGCAGTATTTT
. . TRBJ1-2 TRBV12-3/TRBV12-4 CASSLQAYGYTF TGTGCCAGCAGTTTACAAGCGTATGGCTACACCTTC
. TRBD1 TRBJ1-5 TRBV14 CASSDWDRANQPQHF TGTGCCAGCAGCGACTGGGACAGGGCTAATCAGCCCCAGCATTTT
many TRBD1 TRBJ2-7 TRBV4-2 CASSPGQGDEQYF TGTGCCAGCAGCCCGGGACAGGGGGACGAGCAGTACTTC
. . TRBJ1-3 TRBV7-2 CASSLEGGSGNTIYF TGTGCCAGCAGCTTAGAAGGGGGCTCTGGAAACACCATATATTTT
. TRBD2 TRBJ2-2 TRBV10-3 CATRLAGGLNTGELFF TGTGCCACTAGACTAGCGGGGGGCCTGAACACCGGGGAGCTGTTTTTT
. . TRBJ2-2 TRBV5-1 CASSRQVLGTGELFF TGCGCCAGCAGCCGACAGGTTCTGGGCACCGGGGAGCTGTTTTTT
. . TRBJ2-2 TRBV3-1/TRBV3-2 CASSHRDTANTGELFF TGTGCCAGCAGCCACCGGGACACAGCGAACACCGGGGAGCTGTTTTTT
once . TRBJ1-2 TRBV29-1 CSVGLTGFNNYGYTF TGCAGCGTTGGCCTCACAGGGTTTAATAACTATGGCTACACCTTC
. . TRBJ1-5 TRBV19 CASRTSRSNQPQHF TGTGCCAGTAGGACATCACGGAGCAATCAGCCCCAGCATTTT
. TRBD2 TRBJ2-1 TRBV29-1 CSNRLAGGPYNEQFF TGCAGCAACCGACTAGCGGGGGGTCCTTACAATGAGCAGTTCTTC
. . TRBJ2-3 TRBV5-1 CASSFPRASPDTQYF TGCGCCAGCAGCTTCCCCAGGGCCTCCCCAGATACGCAGTATTTT
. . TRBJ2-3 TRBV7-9 CASSPRGGLDTQYF TGTGCCAGCAGCCCCCGAGGGGGTTTGGATACGCAGTATTTT
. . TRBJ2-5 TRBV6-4 CASSDPGPGKETQYF TGTGCCAGCAGTGACCCGGGTCCGGGAAAAGAGACCCAGTACTTC
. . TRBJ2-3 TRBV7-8 CASSSTLGGTDTQYF TGTGCCAGCAGTTCGACCCTAGGGGGCACAGATACGCAGTATTTT
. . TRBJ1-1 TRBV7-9 CASSFGGAEAFF TGTGCCAGCAGCTTTGGGGGGGCTGAAGCTTTCTTT
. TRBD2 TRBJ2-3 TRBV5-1 CASSPRPPTSGYADTQYF TGCGCCAGCAGCCCCAGGCCCCCGACTAGCGGGTATGCAGATACGCAGTATTTT
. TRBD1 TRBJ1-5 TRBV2 CASRGQGNQPQHF TGTGCCAGCAGAGGACAGGGGAATCAGCCCCAGCATTTT
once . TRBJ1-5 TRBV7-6 CASSTQNRPSGLLGNQPQHF TGTGCCAGCAGCACCCAGAACCGCCCCTCGGGTCTGTTGGGCAATCAGCCCCAGCATTTT
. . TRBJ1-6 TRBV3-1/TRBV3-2 CASSQETVGSRENSPLHF TGTGCCAGCAGCCAAGAAACGGTAGGATCCAGGGAAAATTCACCCCTCCACTTT
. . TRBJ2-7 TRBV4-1 CASSQDLRGNEQYF TGCGCCAGCAGCCAGGACCTCAGGGGAAACGAGCAGTACTTC
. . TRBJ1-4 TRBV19 CASTYGDEKLFF TGTGCCAGTACGTATGGAGATGAAAAACTGTTTTTT
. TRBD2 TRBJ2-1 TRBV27 CASSLRGGYNEQFF TGTGCCAGCAGTTTGCGGGGGGGGTACAATGAGCAGTTCTTC
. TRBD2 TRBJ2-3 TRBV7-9 CASSFELGGGANTQYF TGTGCCAGCAGTTTTGAACTGGGCGGGGGGGCGAATACGCAGTATTTT
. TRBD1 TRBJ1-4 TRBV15 CATSLQGAGNEKLFF TGTGCCACCAGCCTCCAGGGGGCGGGTAACGAAAAACTGTTTTTT
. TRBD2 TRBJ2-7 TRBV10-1 CASRAGPYEQYF TGCGCCAGCAGAGCGGGACCCTACGAGCAGTACTTC
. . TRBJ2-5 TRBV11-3 CASSARRDNQETQYF TGTGCCAGCAGCGCACGCCGGGACAACCAAGAGACCCAGTACTTC
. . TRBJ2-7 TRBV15 CATSDGYSYEQYF TGTGCCACCAGCGACGGGTACTCCTACGAGCAGTACTTC
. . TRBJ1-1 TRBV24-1 CATSRTDNTEAFF TGTGCCACCAGTAGGACAGACAACACTGAAGCTTTCTTT
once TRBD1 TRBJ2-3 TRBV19 CASSKPGQGSPSTDTQYF TGTGCCAGTAGCAAACCGGGACAGGGGTCTCCTAGCACAGATACGCAGTATTTT
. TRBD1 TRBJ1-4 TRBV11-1 CASSSTGTEPEKLFF TGTGCCAGCAGCTCCACCGGGACAGAACCTGAAAAACTGTTTTTT